The 11 T cell receptor beta chains reported below all come from one sample, sequenced in a study of blood T cell dynamics during melanoma immunotherapy. Sequencing was performed with immunoSEQ multiplex PCR; in TCRdb, only in-frame clones are kept and a portion is missing. The sample records approximately 16,000 clones, about 90% being singletons. Time point defined: week 3, after first cycle of checkpoint inhibitor. The sample here was blood, taken from a patient treated with checkpoint blockade. These receptors all stem from a human donor with melanoma.

The gene calls are TRBV18 and TRBJ1-5; 7 nucleotides match TRBD1. Germline lookup yields CDR1 KGHSH and CDR2 LQKENI. V lost 3 bases to trimming and J lost 7 bases; unmatched junction nucleotides: 9. The CDR3 sequence is 15 residues long. The CDR3 is CASSPGGGWVQPQHF. The CDR3 coding sequence is TGTGCCAGCTCACCCGGAGGGGGCTGGGTCCAGCCCCAGCATTTT.

V is TRBV11-2 and J is TRBJ2-7; D gene ambiguous. There are 12 residues in the CDR3. CDR1 is SGHAT and CDR2 is FQNNGV in the germline V gene. With 3 bases removed from V and 3 bases from J, the gap between germline ends came to 6 bases. The CDR3 bases are TGTGCCAGCAGCTTGGTTCACTACGAGCAGTACTTC. It is translated as CASSLVHYEQYF.

The J gene is TRBJ2-1, the V gene TRBV5-1; D remains unclear. With 4 bases removed from V and 4 bases from J, the gap between germline ends came to 9 bases. Germline lookup yields CDR1 SGHRS and CDR2 YFSETQ. The CDR3 consists of 13 residues. The CDR3 loop reads CASSVLGYNEQFF. The CDR3 DNA reads as TGCGCCAGCAGCGTCCTGGGGTACAATGAGCAGTTCTTC.

The chain couples TRBV2 to TRBJ1-2; possibly TRBD1 for D (5 bases). Germline values: CDR1 SNHLY, CDR2 FYNNEI. Between the trimmed V and J ends, which lost 2 bases and 7 bases, there was a span of 17 bases. The CDR3 has 15 residues. The CDR3 DNA follows: TGTGCCAGCAGTGAAAGCGGGCAGGGATATCGTGGCTACACCTTC. Protein product: CASSESGQGYRGYTF.

This chain links TRBV19 with TRBJ1-2; a weak D match, TRBD1 (5 bases). The CDR3 is made up of 15 amino acids. V lost 6 bases to trimming and J lost 3 bases, with 17 bases between them. Germline-derived CDR1 and CDR2 are LNHDA and SQIVND (reference sequence). The CDR3 region has the DNA TGTGCCAGTAGGAGGGGTATCCAGGAGGACTATGGCTACACCTTC. The encoded protein is CASRRGIQEDYGYTF. Together with reference TRBV19 and TRBJ1-2, the CDR3 gives the full variable domain: DGGITQSPKYLFRKEGQNVTLSCEQNLNHDAMYWYRQDPGQGLRLIYYSQIVNDFQKGDIAEGYSVSREKKESFPLTVTSAQKNPTAFYLCASRRGIQEDYGYTFGSGTRLTVV.

The gene calls are TRBV6-5 and TRBJ2-7; TRBD2 aligns across 11 bases. Germline CDR1 reads MNHEY; CDR2 reads SVGAGI. This CDR3 comprises 15 residues. Trimming took 6 bases from V and 4 from J; bases not matched to a gene: 8. CDR3 bases: TGTGCCAGCAGCCACAGGGCTAGCGGGAGGTACGAGCAGTACTTC. Amino acid sequence: CASSHRASGRYEQYF.

CDR3 bases: TGTGCCAGCTCACAAACGAGGACCCCCGAGGAAAAACTGTTTTTT. Its protein product is CASSQTRTPEEKLFF. The rearrangement uses TRBV18 and TRBJ1-4; D not certain. CDR1 is KGHSH and CDR2 is LQKENI in the germline V gene. The CDR3 sequence is 15 residues long. Trimming left V 4 bases short and J 8 bases short, with 17 bases between.

The gene calls are TRBV6-1 and TRBJ2-5; the D is unclear. Germline loops: CDR1 MNHNS, CDR2 SASEGT. The CDR3 length is 15 residues. Trimming left V 1 base short and J 5 bases short, with 14 bases between. CDR3 in DNA: TGTGCCAGCAGTGAAGTATCCGGGTCCTTTGAGACCCAGTACTTC. Translated: CASSEVSGSFETQYF.

This rearrangement joins TRBV2 to TRBJ1-4; 7 bases match TRBD1. The CDR3 contains 14 residues. In germline, CDR1 is SNHLY, CDR2 FYNNEI. The trim removed 5 bases at V and 8 bases at J, leaving 8 bases unmatched. The CDR3: CASSLTGNGEKLFF. As DNA, the CDR3 is TGTGCCAGCAGTCTGACAGGGAATGGGGAAAAACTGTTTTTT. Full variable domain (rest looked up from reference TRBV2 and TRBJ1-4): EPEVTQTPSHQVTQMGQEVILRCVPISNHLYFYWYRQILGQKVEFLVSFYNNEISEKSEIFDDQFSVERPDGSNFTLKIRSTKLEDSAMYFCASSLTGNGEKLFFGSGTQLSVL.

This clone was seen once. An end of the junction does not agree with germline; a read error may underlie this. V usage is TRBV15 and J usage is TRBJ2-7; D gene uncertain. This CDR3 region has 17 residues. Germline V gives CDR1 LNHNV, CDR2 YYDKDF (reference sequence). The CDR3 spells CATSRDPTDTKGTKFSF. DNA of the CDR3: TGTGCCACCAGCAGAGATCCCACTGACACCAAGGGAACAAAGTTTTCCTTC.

The chain employs TRBV16 and TRBJ2-2; no reliable D call. V was trimmed by 4 bases and J by 4 bases, leaving 7 bases between them. Germline values: CDR1 KGHSY, CDR2 FQNENV. The length of the CDR3 is 13 residues. As DNA, the CDR3 is TGTGCCAGCAGCCGCGGTCCCACCGGGGAGCTGTTTTTT. Translating gives CASSRGPTGELFF. Combining the CDR3 with reference TRBV16 and TRBJ2-2 gives the whole variable domain GEEVAQTPKHLVRGEGQKAKLYCAPIKGHSYVFWYQQVLKNEFKFLISFQNENVFDETGMPKERFSAKCLPNSPCSLEIQATKLEDSAVYFCASSRGPTGELFFGEGSRLTVL.